The 16 T cell receptor beta chains given below trace back to one sample, sequenced in a study of CXCR3-negative and CXCR3-positive naive CD8 T cells. UMI-labeled TRB cDNA libraries were prepared by 5' RACE. TCRdb reprocessed the 5' RACE reads and keeps a single row for each CDR3 protein, giving no DNA. Its clone listing holds approximately 88,000 distinct CDR3 sequences. Broader study findings: CXCR3-positive naive cells carried more hydrophobic TRB CDR3s than CXCR3-negative ones.

These receptors have no known antigen. What was sequenced was naive CXCR3+ CD8+ T cells from blood. Subset specified: CD45RO-CCR7+CD27+CD95- naive CD8+ T cells expressing CXCR3 (TNR3+). All receptors derive from a human donor in good health. Some clones in this sample may be carry-over from other donors' samples.

This chain links TRBV29-1 with TRBJ2-5; the TCRdb call, TRBD2, lacks DNA for checking. This CDR3 is built from 15 residues. Germline V gene lookup returns CDR1 SQVTM and CDR2 ANQGSEA. CDR3 residues: CSVEDPGRGRETQYF.

The CDR3 spells CASSLGQTQETQYF. The genes are TRBV6-5 and TRBJ2-5; without DNA, the TCRdb call of TRBD1 cannot be checked. The CDR3 loop spans 14 amino acids. Germline lookup yields CDR1 MNHEY and CDR2 SVGAGI.

The gene calls are TRBV29-1 and TRBJ1-2; TCRdb selects TRBD1, and the lack of DNA leaves this call unchecked. Germline-derived CDR1 and CDR2 are SQVTM and ANQGSEA. The CDR3 covers 15 residues. The CDR3 protein is CSVLVAGTGNYGYTF.

The V gene is TRBV29-1, the J gene TRBJ1-2. Germline CDR1 reads SQVTM; CDR2 reads ANQGSEA. The CDR3 length is 13 residues. CDR3 protein: CSVEGADDYGYTF.

V usage is TRBV7-2 and J usage is TRBJ2-7; TCRdb calls TRBD2, which cannot be checked without DNA. Germline lookup yields CDR1 SGHTA and CDR2 FQGNSA. This CDR3 region has 12 residues. The CDR3 region is CASSPPAGEQYF.

The chain uses TRBV7-8 and TRBJ2-5; TCRdb designates TRBD1, a call that cannot be tested without DNA. Germline-derived CDR1 and CDR2 are SGHVS and FQNEAQ. This CDR3 region has 14 residues. CDR3 loop: CASSQPGQQETQYF.

The chain combines TRBV28 with TRBJ2-3; TCRdb outputs TRBD1, but without DNA this stays unchecked. The CDR3 is made up of 12 amino acids. Germline V gene data show CDR1 as MDHEN and CDR2 as SYDVKM. The chain's CDR3 is CASRYEGDTQYF.

The V call is TRBV9, the J call TRBJ2-2. Per germline, CDR1 SGDLS and CDR2 YYNGEE. The length of the CDR3 is 11 residues. The CDR3 loop reads CASSVTGELFF.

V usage is TRBV28 and J usage is TRBJ2-5; the TCRdb call, TRBD2, lacks DNA for checking. The CDR3 consists of 15 residues. Germline V lookup: CDR1 MDHEN, CDR2 SYDVKM. CDR3 in amino acids: CASSLGTSDQETQYF.

V and J are TRBV27 and TRBJ2-1. This CDR3 is built from 13 residues. Per the germline V gene, CDR1 is MNHEY and CDR2 is SMNVEV (reference sequence). CDR3 residues: CASSLRLDNEQFF.

J is TRBJ2-7 and V is TRBV5-1; TCRdb selects TRBD1, and the lack of DNA leaves this call unchecked. CDR1 and CDR2 (germline): SGHRS, YFSETQ. This CDR3 has 15 residues. The CDR3 reads CASSPPGTGGSEQYF. The whole variable domain, remainder taken from reference TRBV5-1 and TRBJ2-7, is KAGVTQTPRYLIKTRGQQVTLSCSPISGHRSVSWYQQTPGQGLQFLFEYFSETQRNKGNFPGRFSGRQFSNSRSEMNVSTLELGDSALYLCASSPPGTGGSEQYFGPGTRLTVT.

The rearrangement joins TRBV29-1 to TRBJ2-1; checking the TCRdb D call of TRBD2 is not possible without DNA. Germline-derived CDR1 and CDR2 are SQVTM and ANQGSEA. The CDR3 has 15 residues. The chain's CDR3 is CSVRSPSSGPNEQFF.

This sequence joins TRBV28 and TRBJ2-5. Germline lookup yields CDR1 MDHEN and CDR2 SYDVKM. This CDR3 is 16 amino acids long. The CDR3 reads CASSLSWQTDQETQYF.

The chain combines TRBV11-2 with TRBJ2-1; TCRdb selects TRBD1, and the lack of DNA leaves this call unchecked. Germline loops: CDR1 SGHAT, CDR2 FQNNGV. The CDR3 is 13 amino acids. The CDR3 spells CASSLGSSAEQFF. Together with reference TRBV11-2 and TRBJ2-1, the CDR3 gives the full variable domain: EAGVAQSPRYKIIEKRQSVAFWCNPISGHATLYWYQQILGQGPKLLIQFQNNGVVDDSQLPKDRFSAERLKGVDSTLKIQPAKLEDSAVYLCASSLGSSAEQFFGPGTRLTVL.

The chain combines TRBV5-1 with TRBJ2-5. Germline V gene lookup returns CDR1 SGHRS and CDR2 YFSETQ. The CDR3 consists of 14 residues. The CDR3 reads CASSLGDLQETQYF. Looking up the rest from reference TRBV5-1 and TRBJ2-5 gives the full variable domain: KAGVTQTPRYLIKTRGQQVTLSCSPISGHRSVSWYQQTPGQGLQFLFEYFSETQRNKGNFPGRFSGRQFSNSRSEMNVSTLELGDSALYLCASSLGDLQETQYFGPGTRLLVL.

This rearrangement joins TRBV7-9 to TRBJ1-1; TCRdb calls TRBD1, which cannot be checked without DNA. Germline CDR1 and CDR2: SEHNR and FQNEAQ (reference sequence). The CDR3 sequence is 18 residues long. CDR3 protein: CASSLAHGTGSGFTEAFF.